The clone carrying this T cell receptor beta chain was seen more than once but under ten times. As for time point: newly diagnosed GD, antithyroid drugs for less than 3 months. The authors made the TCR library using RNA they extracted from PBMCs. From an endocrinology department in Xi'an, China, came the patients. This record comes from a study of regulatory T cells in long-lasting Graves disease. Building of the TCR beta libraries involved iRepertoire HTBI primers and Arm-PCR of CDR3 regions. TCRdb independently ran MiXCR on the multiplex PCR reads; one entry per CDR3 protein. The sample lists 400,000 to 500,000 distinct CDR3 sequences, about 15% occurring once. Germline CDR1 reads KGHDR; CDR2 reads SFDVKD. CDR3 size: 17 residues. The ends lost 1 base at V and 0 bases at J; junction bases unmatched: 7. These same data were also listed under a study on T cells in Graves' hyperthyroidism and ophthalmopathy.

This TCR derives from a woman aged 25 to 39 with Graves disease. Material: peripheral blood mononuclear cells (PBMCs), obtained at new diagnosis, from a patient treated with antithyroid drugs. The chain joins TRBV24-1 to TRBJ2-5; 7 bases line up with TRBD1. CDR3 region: CATSDLGQGVYQETQYF. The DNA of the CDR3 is TGTGCCACCAGTGATTTAGGCCAGGGGGTTTACCAAGAGACCCAGTACTTC.